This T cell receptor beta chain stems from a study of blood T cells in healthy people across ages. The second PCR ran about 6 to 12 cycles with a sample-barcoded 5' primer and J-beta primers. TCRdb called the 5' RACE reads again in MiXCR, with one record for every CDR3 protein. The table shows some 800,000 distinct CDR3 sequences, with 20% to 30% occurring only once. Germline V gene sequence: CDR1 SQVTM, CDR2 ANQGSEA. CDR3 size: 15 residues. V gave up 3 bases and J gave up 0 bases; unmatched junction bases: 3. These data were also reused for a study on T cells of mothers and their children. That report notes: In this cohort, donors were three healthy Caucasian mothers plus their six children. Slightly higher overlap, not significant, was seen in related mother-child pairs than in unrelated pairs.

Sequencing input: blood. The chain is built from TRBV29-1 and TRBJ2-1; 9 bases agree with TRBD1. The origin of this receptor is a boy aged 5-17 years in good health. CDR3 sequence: CSVEGTGNSYNEQFF. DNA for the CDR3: TGCAGCGTTGAGGGGACAGGGAACTCCTACAATGAGCAGTTCTTC.